These T cell receptor beta chains were read from a single sample in a study of T cell responses to AZD1222 COVID-19 vaccine. The method was immunoSEQ multiplex PCR; TCRdb's version includes in-frame clones alone and lacks a portion of them. The sample includes 66,000 or so clones, approximately 85% seen only once; the top ten take roughly 25%. Sample: peripheral blood, taken on day 0 of MenACWY control vaccination. The receptors were sampled from an adult in good health. Each CDR3 is given with its conserved first and last residue. The D gene is left open where the match is weak. A row's size may be missing; if present it is once, few, many or a size class.

clone_size: NA; d_call: NA; v_call: TRBV7-3; j_call: TRBJ2-1; cdr3_nt: TGTGCCAGCAGGACGAGTCAATCATACAATGAGCAGTTCTTC; cdr3_aa: CASRTSQSYNEQFF
clone_size: few; d_call: TRBD2; v_call: TRBV7-2; j_call: TRBJ2-1; cdr3_nt: TGTGCCAGCAGCCCCCGAAGACTAGCGGGAGGTTCTAGTGAGCAGTTCTTC; cdr3_aa: CASSPRRLAGGSSEQFF
clone_size: NA; d_call: TRBD1; v_call: TRBV5-1; j_call: TRBJ1-2; cdr3_nt: TGTGCCAGCAGCCGTGAACCGGGACAGGGGTTAAACTATGGCTACACCTTC; cdr3_aa: CASSREPGQGLNYGYTF
clone_size: NA; d_call: NA; v_call: TRBV7-3; j_call: TRBJ1-5; cdr3_nt: TGTGCCAGCAGCCCCCCGGAGGATCTCCTTGGCAATCAGCCCCAGCATTTT; cdr3_aa: CASSPPEDLLGNQPQHF
clone_size: NA; d_call: TRBD1; v_call: TRBV28; j_call: TRBJ1-4; cdr3_nt: TGTGCCAGCAGTTTCCCTGATGGAGGGGGCGAAAAACTGTTTTTT; cdr3_aa: CASSFPDGGGEKLFF
clone_size: NA; d_call: NA; v_call: TRBV5-4; j_call: TRBJ2-7; cdr3_nt: TGTGCCAGCAGCTTGGGGACAGTCCCCTACGAGCAGTACTTC; cdr3_aa: CASSLGTVPYEQYF
clone_size: NA; d_call: NA; v_call: TRBV19; j_call: TRBJ1-4; cdr3_nt: TGTGCCAGTAGTTTCGGAATTGCAACTAATGAAAAACTGTTTTTT; cdr3_aa: CASSFGIATNEKLFF
clone_size: NA; d_call: NA; v_call: TRBV30; j_call: TRBJ2-1; cdr3_nt: TGTGCCTGGAGCCCCTCGTCCTACAATGAGCAGTTCTTC; cdr3_aa: CAWSPSSYNEQFF
clone_size: NA; d_call: NA; v_call: TRBV19; j_call: TRBJ1-1; cdr3_nt: TGTGCCAGTAAGGGGGGACAAATGAACACTGAAGCTTTCTTT; cdr3_aa: CASKGGQMNTEAFF
clone_size: NA; d_call: TRBD1; v_call: TRBV6-5; j_call: TRBJ2-1; cdr3_nt: TGTGCCACCGGGATCGGGACAGGGACCTACAATGAGCAGTTCTTC; cdr3_aa: CATGIGTGTYNEQFF
clone_size: NA; d_call: NA; v_call: TRBV5-5; j_call: TRBJ2-7; cdr3_nt: TGTGCCAGCAGCTTTAGTCACAGTTTAGGCTCCTACGAGCAGTACTTC; cdr3_aa: CASSFSHSLGSYEQYF
clone_size: NA; d_call: TRBD1; v_call: TRBV7-9; j_call: TRBJ2-1; cdr3_nt: TGTGCCAGCAGCAAAGGACAGGGGAAGGAAAATGAGCAGTTCTTC; cdr3_aa: CASSKGQGKENEQFF
clone_size: NA; d_call: NA; v_call: TRBV7-8; j_call: TRBJ2-7; cdr3_nt: TGTGCCAGCAGCTTACCAGGGGCGTACGAGCAGTACTTC; cdr3_aa: CASSLPGAYEQYF
clone_size: NA; d_call: NA; v_call: TRBV6-5; j_call: TRBJ1-6; cdr3_nt: TGTGCCAGCAGTTACAGCGGGGAGGATTCACCCCTCCACTTT; cdr3_aa: CASSYSGEDSPLHF
clone_size: NA; d_call: NA; v_call: TRBV21-1; j_call: TRBJ1-1; cdr3_nt: TGTGCCAGCAGCAAAGCGCGCCGGAACACTGAAGCTTTCTTT; cdr3_aa: CASSKARRNTEAFF
clone_size: once; d_call: NA; v_call: TRBV7-4; j_call: TRBJ2-7; cdr3_nt: TGTGCCGGGACACTGACCTACGAGCAGTACTTC; cdr3_aa: CAGTLTYEQYF
clone_size: NA; d_call: TRBD1; v_call: TRBV10-3; j_call: TRBJ1-1; cdr3_nt: TGTGCCATCAGTTACGACAGGGAGACTGGGAGTTCGGCTTTCTTT; cdr3_aa: CAISYDRETGSSAFF
clone_size: NA; d_call: NA; v_call: TRBV2; j_call: TRBJ1-6; cdr3_nt: TGTGCCAGCAGTGAGCGGGCTAGCTCCTATAATTCACCCCTCCACTTT; cdr3_aa: CASSERASSYNSPLHF
clone_size: NA; d_call: NA; v_call: TRBV12-3/TRBV12-4; j_call: TRBJ1-2; cdr3_nt: TGTGCCAGCAGTCCCAACGCGGGGGGAGGCTACACCTTC; cdr3_aa: CASSPNAGGGYTF
clone_size: NA; d_call: NA; v_call: TRBV2; j_call: TRBJ1-2; cdr3_nt: TGTGCCAGCAGTGAAGCGCTGGGCGGAGCTAACTATGGCTACACCTTC; cdr3_aa: CASSEALGGANYGYTF
clone_size: once; d_call: TRBD2; v_call: TRBV2; j_call: TRBJ2-1; cdr3_nt: TGTGCCAGCAGTGAACGTGTGGCGGGAGGTTCCTACAATGAGCAGTTCTTC; cdr3_aa: CASSERVAGGSYNEQFF
clone_size: NA; d_call: NA; v_call: TRBV15; j_call: TRBJ1-3; cdr3_nt: TGTGCCACCTCCGGCCCCAACGCGGGAAACACCATATATTTT; cdr3_aa: CATSGPNAGNTIYF
clone_size: NA; d_call: TRBD1; v_call: TRBV15; j_call: TRBJ1-2; cdr3_nt: TGTGCCACCAGCAGAGAGGGGACAGGTAGTGGCTACACCTTC; cdr3_aa: CATSREGTGSGYTF
clone_size: NA; d_call: NA; v_call: TRBV5-4; j_call: TRBJ1-2; cdr3_nt: TGTGCCAGCAGCTTGGACAATAACTATGGCTACACCTTC; cdr3_aa: CASSLDNNYGYTF
clone_size: NA; d_call: NA; v_call: TRBV7-2; j_call: TRBJ1-5; cdr3_nt: TGTGCCAGCAGCTTAGATTCCAGGGCAAATCAGCCCCAGCATTTT; cdr3_aa: CASSLDSRANQPQHF
clone_size: NA; d_call: TRBD1; v_call: TRBV3-1/TRBV3-2; j_call: TRBJ2-7; cdr3_nt: TGTGCCAGCAGCCTGGACAGGGGAAGGTACGAGCAGTACTTC; cdr3_aa: CASSLDRGRYEQYF
clone_size: NA; d_call: NA; v_call: TRBV19; j_call: TRBJ1-2; cdr3_nt: TGTGCCAGTAGTATAGGACTAAACTATGGCTACACCTTC; cdr3_aa: CASSIGLNYGYTF
clone_size: NA; d_call: NA; v_call: TRBV9; j_call: TRBJ2-1; cdr3_nt: TGTGCCAGCAGCGTAGGGGGGATTAACAATGAGCAGTTCTTC; cdr3_aa: CASSVGGINNEQFF
clone_size: NA; d_call: NA; v_call: TRBV14; j_call: TRBJ2-7; cdr3_nt: TGTGCCAGCAGCCTTACTGACACCTACGAGCAGTACTTC; cdr3_aa: CASSLTDTYEQYF
clone_size: NA; d_call: NA; v_call: TRBV29-1; j_call: TRBJ1-2; cdr3_nt: TGCAGCGTCTCAATTGGGGGGCATAATGGCTACACCTTC; cdr3_aa: CSVSIGGHNGYTF
clone_size: NA; d_call: NA; v_call: TRBV7-9; j_call: TRBJ1-1; cdr3_nt: TGTGCCAGCAGCTTTGGCACATTTAAGTCAGGTAACACTGAAGCTTTCTTT; cdr3_aa: CASSFGTFKSGNTEAFF
clone_size: NA; d_call: NA; v_call: TRBV7-9; j_call: TRBJ1-5; cdr3_nt: TGTGCCAGCAGCTTACCCCAGGGGCCCCAGCATTTT; cdr3_aa: CASSLPQGPQHF
clone_size: NA; d_call: NA; v_call: TRBV4-3; j_call: TRBJ1-1; cdr3_nt: TGCGCCAGCAGCCAAGACTCCAGGCAGGGTGCTTTTTTT; cdr3_aa: CASSQDSRQGAFF
clone_size: NA; d_call: NA; v_call: TRBV30; j_call: TRBJ2-3; cdr3_nt: TGTGCCTGGAGTGTAGGAACAACAGATACGCAGTATTTT; cdr3_aa: CAWSVGTTDTQYF
clone_size: NA; d_call: NA; v_call: TRBV3-1/TRBV3-2; j_call: TRBJ2-3; cdr3_nt: TGTGCCAGCAGCGCCGTTAACTCCCCCACAGATACGCAGTATTTT; cdr3_aa: CASSAVNSPTDTQYF
clone_size: NA; d_call: NA; v_call: TRBV12-3/TRBV12-4; j_call: TRBJ1-4; cdr3_nt: TGTGCCAGCCGGATGGCGGCTAGCCGAAAACTGTTTTTT; cdr3_aa: CASRMAASRKLFF
clone_size: medium-sized; d_call: TRBD2; v_call: TRBV4-2; j_call: TRBJ2-5; cdr3_nt: TGTGCCAGCAGCCAAGTTGGCGGGGGGCAAGAGACCCAGTACTTC; cdr3_aa: CASSQVGGGQETQYF
clone_size: NA; d_call: NA; v_call: TRBV20-1; j_call: TRBJ1-2; cdr3_nt: TGCAGTGCTAAGACATCCTATGGCTACACCTTC; cdr3_aa: CSAKTSYGYTF
clone_size: NA; d_call: NA; v_call: TRBV4-2; j_call: TRBJ1-1; cdr3_nt: TGTGCCAGCAGCCCTCCCAGGTCCGGGAACACTGAAGCTTTCTTT; cdr3_aa: CASSPPRSGNTEAFF
clone_size: NA; d_call: NA; v_call: TRBV7-9; j_call: TRBJ2-6; cdr3_nt: TGTGCCAGCAGCTTATCCTCGGGAAGTGGGGCCAACGTCCTGACTTTC; cdr3_aa: CASSLSSGSGANVLTF
clone_size: NA; d_call: NA; v_call: TRBV4-2; j_call: TRBJ1-2; cdr3_nt: TGTGCCAGCAGCCAAGGGGACACTGGCTACACCTTC; cdr3_aa: CASSQGDTGYTF
clone_size: few; d_call: NA; v_call: TRBV9; j_call: TRBJ1-2; cdr3_nt: TGTGCCAGCAGCGTAGCTCGTCGGGGTCCTGGCTACACCTTC; cdr3_aa: CASSVARRGPGYTF
clone_size: NA; d_call: TRBD2; v_call: TRBV28; j_call: TRBJ2-7; cdr3_nt: TGTGCCAGCAGTTTGGAAATGCTAGCGGGAGAACAGTACTTC; cdr3_aa: CASSLEMLAGEQYF